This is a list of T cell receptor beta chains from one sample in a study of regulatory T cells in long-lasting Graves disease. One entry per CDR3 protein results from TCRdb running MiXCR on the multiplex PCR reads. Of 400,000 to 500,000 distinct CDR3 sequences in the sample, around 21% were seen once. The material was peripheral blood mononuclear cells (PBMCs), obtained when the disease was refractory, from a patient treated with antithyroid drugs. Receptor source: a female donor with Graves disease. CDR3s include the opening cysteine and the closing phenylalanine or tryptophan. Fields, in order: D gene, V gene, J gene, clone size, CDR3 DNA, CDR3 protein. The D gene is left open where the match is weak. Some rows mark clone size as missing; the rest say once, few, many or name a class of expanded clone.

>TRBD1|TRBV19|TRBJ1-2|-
TGTGCCAGTAGTCCGCCCAGGACAGGGAGAGGAGGCTACACCTTC
CASSPPRTGRGGYTF
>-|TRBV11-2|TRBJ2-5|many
TGTGCCAGCAGCGGGGGGGCATTAAACAAAGAGACCCAGTACTTC
CASSGGALNKETQYF
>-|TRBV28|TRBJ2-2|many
TGTGCCAGCAGCCGAAGCAGGGGCAATAGGGATCCCGGGGAGCTGTTTTTT
CASSRSRGNRDPGELFF
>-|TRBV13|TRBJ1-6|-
TGTGCCAGGGTACATCCGGGACACTGTCGTTCACCCCTCCACTTT
CARVHPGHCRSPLHF
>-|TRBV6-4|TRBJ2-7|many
TGTGCCAGCAGTTACTCACGACTAGACCCCTACGAGCAGTACTTC
CASSYSRLDPYEQYF
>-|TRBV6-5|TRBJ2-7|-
TGTACCAGCAGTTACGGGTCCAGGGAGGTGGAGCAGTACTTC
CTSSYGSREVEQYF
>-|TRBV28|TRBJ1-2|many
TGTGCCAGCAGGCCCCCGGGGGAGCCTAACTATGGCTACACCTTC
CASRPPGEPNYGYTF
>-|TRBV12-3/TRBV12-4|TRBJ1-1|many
TGTGCCAGCAGCCCCCCGGGGTTGGTTATGAACACTGAAGCTTTCTTT
CASSPPGLVMNTEAFF
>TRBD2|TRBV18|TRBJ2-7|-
TGTGCCAGCTCACCACCATTGATAGGGACTAGCGGCCCCTACGAGCAGTACTTC
CASSPPLIGTSGPYEQYF
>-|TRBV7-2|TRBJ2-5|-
TGTGCCAGCAGCTACGCAGGGTCGAGGGGGACCCAGTACTTC
CASSYAGSRGTQYF